This TCR beta chain was captured in a study of blood T cell repertoires in COVID-19. In the study overall: The cDNA or gDNA used as material had been derived from T cells, B-cell-depleted T cells, or PBMCs.

Some clones are missing from TCRdb's copy, which holds only in-frame ones; the method was immunoSEQ multiplex PCR. This table holds around 100,000 clones, around 85% found once. There are a few counts of this clone. Material: peripheral blood. The receptor comes from a woman in her seventies with active or convalescent COVID-19.

This CDR3 reads CASSSSGGWTDTQYF. DNA for the CDR3: TGTGCCAGCAGTTCTTCAGGGGGCTGGACAGATACGCAGTATTTT. The chain employs TRBV27 and TRBJ2-3; 8 positions agree with TRBD1. The junction had 6 bases not matched to a gene; V was cut back by 4 bases and J by 3 bases. Germline V gives CDR1 MNHEY, CDR2 SMNVEV (reference sequence). The CDR3 has 15 amino acids.